Below are 16 T cell receptor beta chains sequenced from a single sample in a study of blood T cell repertoires in COVID-19. Generated by immunoSEQ multiplex PCR, the TCRdb table keeps only in-frame clones and is missing some. The data contain some 170,000 clones, nearly 80% of them singletons. The source material was peripheral blood. Receptors originate from a woman in her 70s with acute or convalescent COVID-19.

The chain is built from TRBV20-1 and TRBJ2-3; D call uncertain. The V and J ends lost 3 bases and 5 bases respectively, with 3 bases between them. The CDR3 spans 10 residues. CDR1 and CDR2 from the germline V gene are DFQATT and SNEGSKA (reference sequence). The CDR3 here is CSASQDTQYF. CDR3 bases: TGCAGTGCTAGTCAAGATACGCAGTATTTT.

The chain employs TRBV11-2 and TRBJ2-1; possibly TRBD2 for D (6 bases). The V end was cut by 2 bases, the J end by 7 bases, with 12 bases between. This CDR3 is 14 amino acids long. CDR1 is SGHAT, CDR2 FQNNGV, per germline. CDR3 coding DNA: TGTGCCAGCAGCTTATTGCTAGGAGGGAATGAGCAGTTCTTC. Amino acid sequence: CASSLLLGGNEQFF. Full variable domain (outside the CDR3, taken from reference TRBV11-2 and TRBJ2-1): EAGVAQSPRYKIIEKRQSVAFWCNPISGHATLYWYQQILGQGPKLLIQFQNNGVVDDSQLPKDRFSAERLKGVDSTLKIQPAKLEDSAVYLCASSLLLGGNEQFFGPGTRLTVL.

The gene calls are TRBV5-1 and TRBJ2-3; 9 nucleotides match TRBD2. The V segment lost 4 bases and the J segment 0 bases; nucleotides outside the gene matches: 6. CDR3 size: 16 residues. Germline CDR1 and CDR2: SGHRS and YFSETQ. CDR3 amino acids: CASSPTTSGSTDTQYF. The CDR3 coding sequence is TGCGCCAGCAGCCCGACCACTAGCGGGAGCACAGATACGCAGTATTTT. Based on the CDR3 plus reference TRBV5-1 and TRBJ2-3, the full variable domain is KAGVTQTPRYLIKTRGQQVTLSCSPISGHRSVSWYQQTPGQGLQFLFEYFSETQRNKGNFPGRFSGRQFSNSRSEMNVSTLELGDSALYLCASSPTTSGSTDTQYFGPGTRLTVL.

The chain employs TRBV11-2 and TRBJ1-4; TRBD1 might be the D (6 bases). Trimming pared 2 bases from V and 0 bases from J, leaving 16 bases between. This CDR3 is 18 amino acids long. Germline V gene data show CDR1 as SGHAT and CDR2 as FQNNGV. This CDR3 is CASSLNPGGASTNEKLFF. Here the CDR3 DNA reads TGTGCCAGCAGCTTAAATCCGGGGGGCGCATCAACTAATGAAAAACTGTTTTTT.

The rearrangement joins TRBV29-1 to TRBJ2-7; no clear D gene. V was trimmed by 0 bases and J by 7 bases, leaving 16 bases between them. The CDR3 consists of 14 residues. Germline values: CDR1 SQVTM, CDR2 ANQGSEA. CDR3 nucleotides: TGCAGCGTTGAAGATCTTGAGGCTTTGGGTGAGCAGTACTTC. It encodes CSVEDLEALGEQYF.

The chain carries TRBV27 and TRBJ2-6, with TRBD1 as a possible D gene (6 bases). Trimming left V 3 bases short and J 5 bases short, with 20 bases between. The CDR3 contains 18 residues. CDR1 and CDR2 (germline): MNHEY, SMNVEV (reference sequence). CDR3 in DNA: TGTGCCAGCAGTTTCCGTATACAGGGTCTTGTTCGGGCCAACGTCCTGACTTTC. This sequence encodes CASSFRIQGLVRANVLTF.

This rearrangement joins TRBV28 to TRBJ1-4, with D hard to call. Germline V lookup: CDR1 MDHEN, CDR2 SYDVKM. The CDR3 sequence is 14 residues long. The V end was cut by 2 bases, the J end by 10 bases, with 14 bases between. As DNA, the CDR3 is TGTGCCAGCAGTTTAGGAGCGGAGGAGGGAAAACTGTTTTTT. It translates to CASSLGAEEGKLFF.

The table lists this clone with many counts. The V and J genes are TRBV6-6 and TRBJ1-4; weak D call: TRBD1 (5 bases). This CDR3 spans 13 amino acids. Trimming removed 10 bases from V and 3 bases from J, with 12 bases in between. Germline loops: CDR1 MNHNY, CDR2 SVGAGI (reference sequence). The CDR3 region is CATLGGSNEKLFF. DNA for the CDR3: TGTGCCACCCTCGGGGGGTCTAATGAAAAACTGTTTTTT.

This clone was counted only a few times. The chain recombines TRBV2 with TRBJ2-7; D not resolved. This CDR3 has 11 residues. CDR1 SNHLY and CDR2 FYNNEI come from the germline V gene. Trimming removed 5 bases at V and 4 bases at J, with 6 bases between. The CDR3 nucleotides read TGTGCCAGCAGTTCCATGTACGAGCAGTACTTC. Amino acid sequence: CASSSMYEQYF. Complete variable domain (other parts from reference TRBV2 and TRBJ2-7): EPEVTQTPSHQVTQMGQEVILRCVPISNHLYFYWYRQILGQKVEFLVSFYNNEISEKSEIFDDQFSVERPDGSNFTLKIRSTKLEDSAMYFCASSSMYEQYFGPGTRLTVT.

The chain's CDR3 is CASSLALVGGRGNSYNEQFF. The CDR3 bases are TGCGCCAGCAGCTTGGCATTGGTGGGAGGGCGGGGAAACTCCTACAATGAGCAGTTCTTC. The chain couples TRBV5-1 to TRBJ2-1; 7 positions match TRBD2. This CDR3 contains 20 residues. V gave up 0 bases and J gave up 0 bases; unmatched junction bases: 15. Looked up from germline, CDR1 is SGHRS and CDR2 is YFSETQ.

The chain uses TRBV2 and TRBJ1-2; D remains unclear. Trimming took off 3 bases at V and 7 bases at J, with 15 bases between the two ends. Germline loops: CDR1 SNHLY, CDR2 FYNNEI. The CDR3 extends over 14 amino acids. The CDR3 sequence: CASSEGGGKGGYTF. CDR3 DNA: TGTGCCAGCAGTGAGGGTGGAGGCAAAGGTGGCTACACCTTC. Variable domain in full (rest from reference TRBV2 and TRBJ1-2): EPEVTQTPSHQVTQMGQEVILRCVPISNHLYFYWYRQILGQKVEFLVSFYNNEISEKSEIFDDQFSVERPDGSNFTLKIRSTKLEDSAMYFCASSEGGGKGGYTFGSGTRLTVV.

The chain uses TRBV28 and TRBJ2-3; D is perhaps TRBD1 (6 bases). Trimming stripped 3 bases from V and 6 bases from J, with 13 bases between. The CDR3 is 14 amino acids. Germline CDR1 MDHEN, CDR2 SYDVKM. CDR3 DNA sequence: TGTGCCAGCAGTTTTAACCAGGGGCGGGATACGCAGTATTTT. This translates into CASSFNQGRDTQYF.

The chain combines TRBV2 with TRBJ1-2, with D possibly TRBD1 on 5 matching bases. Germline values: CDR1 SNHLY, CDR2 FYNNEI. V dropped 7 bases and J dropped 7 bases, with 16 bases sitting between them. The CDR3 sequence is 13 residues long. The CDR3 protein is CASTGEGDGGYTF. CDR3 nucleotide sequence: TGTGCCAGCACGGGGGAGGGTGATGGTGGCTACACCTTC.

The chain is built from TRBV29-1 and TRBJ2-5; TRBD1 agrees at 7 bases. The CDR3 loop spans 16 amino acids. Germline lookup yields CDR1 SQVTM and CDR2 ANQGSEA. The V and J ends lost 0 bases and 7 bases, in that order; junction bases with no gene match: 14. In nucleotides, the CDR3 is TGCAGCGTTGAAGATGGGGCCAAGGGGGCCGTTGGGACCCAGTACTTC. It specifies CSVEDGAKGAVGTQYF.

V gene TRBV27 combines with J gene TRBJ1-2; the D gene is possibly TRBD1 (6 bases). Germline loops: CDR1 MNHEY, CDR2 SMNVEV (reference sequence). V was pared by 5 bases and J by 4 bases, with 20 bases between. This CDR3 has 16 amino acids. CDR3: CASSPLRGIRGYGYTF. The CDR3 bases are TGTGCCAGCAGTCCACTCAGGGGAATCAGGGGCTATGGCTACACCTTC.

The rearrangement uses TRBV2 and TRBJ1-3, with TRBD1 identical over 11 bases. The V segment lost 6 bases and the J segment 3 bases; nucleotides outside the gene matches: 4. The V gene's germline CDR1 is SNHLY and CDR2 FYNNEI. The CDR3 has 15 amino acids. CDR3 DNA: TGTGCCAGCAGCGGACAGGGGGCTGGTGGAAACACCATATATTTT. Residues: CASSGQGAGGNTIYF.